This TCR beta chain was sequenced for a study of read filtering for tumor transcriptome and immune sequencing. Study outcomes and limitations: The CD138-negative fraction was mixed bone marrow immune cells, not pure T cells.

From about 400 ng of RNA, a library with molecular barcoded alpha/delta and beta/gamma adaptors was made. TCRdb recomputed calls from the reads with MiXCR, one row per CDR3 protein. Of 62,000 or so distinct CDR3 sequences detected, roughly 19% appear once; the ten largest clones hold approximately 18%. This CDR3 contains 16 residues. Deletions cut 1 base from V and 5 bases from J, with 18 bases between. Looked up from germline, CDR1 is MNHEY and CDR2 is SMNVEV (reference sequence). Every patient had bone marrow sampled while the disease was active. This clonotype was counted only a few times. Its antigen is as yet unknown.

The genes are TRBV27 and TRBJ2-7; tentatively, D is TRBD1 (5 bases). This TCR derives from a donor over 35 with multiple myeloma. Source material: a population of CD138-negative cells sorted from bone marrow. DNA of the CDR3: TGTGCCAGCAGTTTATTCCGTGGGGCCTGGTGGGACGAGCAGTACTTC. It yields the protein CASSLFRGAWWDEQYF.